This T cell receptor beta chain was identified during a study of shared clonotypes between healthy human individuals (dated by TCRdb to 2018 to 2020). Broadly, across the study: The cohort comprised a couple of women and a few men aged 18 to 49 years. To estimate repertoire size and how much clonotypes are shared between individuals, the study performed deep sequencing of blood TCR repertoires from 4 to 6 healthy adults. To increase sequencing depth and limit assay-specific biases, TCR repertoire library preparation and sequencing were carried out by different laboratories using diverse techniques. Per donor, leukapheresis produced somewhere between about 0.94 and 9.5 billion PBMCs. Broader findings and caveats from the paper: Only blood was sampled, and tissue TCR repertoires likely differ from those in blood. Pairwise subsampling indicated that sequencing depth was expected to affect the degree of clonotype sharing among donors. The genetic and exposure-history diversity represented was limited by the small number of donors.

Using the deep immunoSEQ assay, TCR CDR3 regions were amplified from genomic DNA by multiplex PCR. For each cell subset, the extracted genomic DNA was distributed evenly across all wells of several immunoSEQ 96-well plates, and each plate served as one replicate. Each replicate PCR for unsorted PBMC received 300 to 350 ng genomic DNA, equal to tens of thousands of T cell genomes. Unsorted PBMC genomic DNA was sequenced across ten immunoSEQ deep assay plates. Purified libraries were quantified with a Qubit 3.0 fluorometer, sized on a Bioanalyzer 2100, and re-quantified with the KAPA Library Quantification kit. Each immunoSEQ 96-well plate was sequenced on its own single-read 150-cycle Illumina NextSeq 550 flow cell. The study's processing was this. The immunoSEQ output contained only junctional sequences without quality scores, so filtering could not match that applied to full-length reads. To assign V/J genes and CDR3, sequences were annotated using PyIR, a Python wrapper for IgBLAST v1.9, with IMGT germline references. Any read was removed if the V/J assignment was weak (E-value above 1e-6), the CDR3 was missing, or the read contained stop codons, out-of-frame junctions, or ambiguous translated residues. A V3J clonotype was defined by an identical inferred V gene, J gene, and CDR3 amino acid sequence. To compute the percentage overlap between repertoires, the number of shared unique clonotypes was divided by the size of the smaller repertoire. Three approaches were used to assess repertoire richness: RTK rarefaction, the Chao1 estimator, and Recon v2.1 estimates of unobserved clonotypes. TCRdb mirrors the immuneACCESS table, restricted to in-frame sequences. Some clones are absent from its copies; in checked studies, under half trace to an unresolved V gene, and the reason for the others is unknown. Clone size and V and J calls were adopted from that table, with D and trimming inferred from the DNA. This sample gives about 560,000 clones in total; roughly 79% of them show up just once. Around 11% of the sample is in the top ten clones.

The CDR3, cysteine through phenylalanine, is 16 amino acids long. Left in the record is the CDR3 DNA by itself, 48 bases read in frame from the first base. CDR1 and CDR2 were assigned from the germline V gene (reference sequence) as SEHNR and FQNEAQ. The junction shows trimming of 4 bases on V and 5 bases on J, plus 18 bases between the germline ends. The donors were healthy, HIV-negative adults with no recently reported acute infections or vaccinations. All donors were Caucasian adults living in Nashville, Tennessee, USA. For unsorted samples, approximately 84 million PBMCs were counted, and genomic DNA was extracted using the QIAamp DNA Blood Mini kit. Blood was obtained by leukapheresis, after which PBMCs were separated by Ficoll-Histopaque density gradient centrifugation and cryopreserved in liquid nitrogen vapor phase. Details on this clone: What antigen it recognizes has not been identified. Within one base of it there is no much larger clone, and no base qualities were kept.

The sequence links TRBV7-9 to TRBJ1-5, and TRBD1 may be the D gene, going by 6 matching bases. The specimen was PBMCs. The sequence came from a woman in her forties in good health. Some clones in this sample may be carry-over from other donors' samples. The CDR3 protein: CASSSSNGGGDQPQHF. The DNA is TGTGCCAGCAGCTCCTCGAATGGAGGGGGGGATCAGCCCCAGCATTTT.